This entry is about one T cell receptor (beta chain). Unmatched junction bases numbered 9, after V lost 7 bases and J lost 0 bases. Germline-derived CDR1 and CDR2 are SQVTM and ANQGSEA. CDR3 length equals 15 residues. The data originate from a study of blood T cell repertoires in COVID-19. Study details: COVID-19 samples, acute and convalescent, were from the United States, Italy and Spain. The cDNA or gDNA used as material had been derived from T cells, B-cell-depleted T cells, or PBMCs.

Only in-frame clones appear in the TCRdb table, and some are missing; sequencing was by immunoSEQ multiplex PCR. The data hold around 130,000 clones, with 84% observed a single time. The sequenced sample consisted of peripheral blood. This sequence was found in a human donor in a cohort sampled during active COVID-19. The rearrangement uses TRBV29-1 and TRBJ2-3, with 8 bases that match TRBD2. The CDR3 DNA reads TGCAGCGGTAAAAGCGGGGGCGCTAGCACAGATACGCAGTATTTT. Protein: CSGKSGGASTDTQYF.